The clone carrying this TCR beta chain showed up many times. Via MiXCR, TCRdb re-called the 5' RACE reads, giving one row per CDR3 protein. The table includes more than 150,000 distinct CDR3 sequences, around 21% detected once. This sample is drawn from a study of T-cell memory formation after mild COVID-19. Across the whole study: TCR clustering was largely donor specific.

Source material: PBMCs or a T cell subset sorted from them (not recorded which). This TCR was recovered from an adult woman who had mild COVID-19 (a few samples of this study predate the infection). Cell type and time point are not known.

The CDR3 spells CASSLSGAGNEQFF. In DNA, the CDR3 is TGTGCCAGCAGCTTATCGGGAGCGGGAAATGAGCAGTTCTTC. The rearrangement links TRBV7-9 to TRBJ2-1; 7 positions match TRBD2. The length of the CDR3 is 14 residues. CDR1 is SEHNR and CDR2 is FQNEAQ in the germline V gene (reference sequence). Trimming at V came to 2 bases and at J to 7 bases, leaving 5 bases not matched to a gene.